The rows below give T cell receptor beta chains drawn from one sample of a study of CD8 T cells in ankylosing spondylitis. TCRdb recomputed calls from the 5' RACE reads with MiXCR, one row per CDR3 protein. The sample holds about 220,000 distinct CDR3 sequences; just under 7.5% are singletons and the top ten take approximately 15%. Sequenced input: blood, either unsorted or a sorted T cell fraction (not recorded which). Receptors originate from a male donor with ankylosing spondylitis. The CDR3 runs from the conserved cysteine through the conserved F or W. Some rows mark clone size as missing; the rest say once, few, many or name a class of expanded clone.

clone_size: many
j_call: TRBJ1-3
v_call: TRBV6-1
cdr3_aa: CASSLAPPDSGNTIYF

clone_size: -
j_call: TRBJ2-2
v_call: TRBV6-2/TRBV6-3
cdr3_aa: CASSYSDGQLNTGELFF

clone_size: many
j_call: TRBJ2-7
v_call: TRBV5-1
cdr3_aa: CASNRDRGPDSYEQYF

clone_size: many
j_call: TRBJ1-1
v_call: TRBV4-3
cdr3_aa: CASRHDRVDQNTEAFF

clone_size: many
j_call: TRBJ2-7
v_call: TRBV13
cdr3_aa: CASSFDRTGEQYF

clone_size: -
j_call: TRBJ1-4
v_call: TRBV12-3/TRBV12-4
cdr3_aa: CASSLGRGHTLFF

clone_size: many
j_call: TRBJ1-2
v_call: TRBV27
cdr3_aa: CASSLAFGDRHGYTF

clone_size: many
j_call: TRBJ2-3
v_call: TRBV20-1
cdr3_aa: CSASITDTQYF

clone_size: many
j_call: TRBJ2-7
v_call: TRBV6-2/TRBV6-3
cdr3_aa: CASGISAAYEQYF

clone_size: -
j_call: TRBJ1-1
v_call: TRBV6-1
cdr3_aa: CASSPRTGLGNTEAFF

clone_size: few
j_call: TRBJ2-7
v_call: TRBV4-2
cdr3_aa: CASSQEGTRTTRSEQYF

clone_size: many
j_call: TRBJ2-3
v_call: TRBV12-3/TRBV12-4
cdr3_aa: CASSPFRVMADTQYF

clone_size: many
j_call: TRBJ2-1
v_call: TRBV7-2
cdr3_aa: CASSLLTSGNEQFF